Reported below is one T cell receptor beta chain. With V trimmed by 7 bases and J by 9 bases, 13 bases remained unmatched. The CDR3 is 14 amino acids. Germline CDR1 and CDR2: MNHEY and SMNVEV (reference sequence). In the source study's methods: Amplification with reference gene primers provided the estimates of nucleated cell counts. Produced via immunoSEQ multiplex PCR; TCRdb's table is partial and in-frame only. For V, J and clone size, that table is used; D and trimming come from the DNA. The sample lists about 100,000 clones; approximately 84% were seen once. The record originates from a study of blood T cell repertoires in COVID-19. Across the study: From T cells, B-cell-depleted T cells, or PBMCs came the material, which was cDNA or gDNA.

The source is a man aged 60-69 years with acute or convalescent COVID-19. The chain has TRBV27 and TRBJ2-5, with 8 bases that match TRBD2. Source material: peripheral blood. This chain's CDR3 is CASTPGGLAGAQYF. CDR3 sequence (DNA): TGTGCCAGCACCCCCGGTGGGCTAGCGGGCGCCCAGTACTTC.